The next 27 T cell receptor beta chains were all read from a single sample in a study of neurological immune-mediated disorders. TCRdb re-derived calls from the 5' RACE reads in MiXCR, one entry per CDR3 protein. This sample has roughly 70,000 distinct CDR3 sequences; roughly 5.6% occur once, and the top ten carry 2.8%. The material sequenced was PBMCs. The receptors stem from a woman in her thirties with multiple sclerosis.

This clonotype was picked up many times. The chain couples TRBV5-1 to TRBJ2-2; D is possibly TRBD2 (6 bases). The CDR3 extends over 15 amino acids. From germline, CDR1 is SGHRS and CDR2 YFSETQ. With 3 bases removed from V and 4 bases from J, the gap between germline ends came to 13 bases. The CDR3 spells CASSSGLGGTGELFF. The CDR3 DNA follows: TGCGCCAGCAGCTCCGGCCTGGGGGGCACCGGGGAGCTGTTTTTT.

This clonotype was counted a few times. The chain couples TRBV28 to TRBJ2-7; a weak D match, TRBD1 (5 bases). Germline values: CDR1 MDHEN, CDR2 SYDVKM. Between the trimmed V and J ends, which lost 7 bases and 1 base, there was a span of 17 bases. This CDR3 has 15 residues. In DNA, the CDR3 is TGTGCCAGCAAAGGGGCCCAGGAAGGATCCTACGAGCAGTACTTC. Residues: CASKGAQEGSYEQYF.

The table lists this clonotype with many counts. The J gene is TRBJ2-5, the V gene TRBV18; 8 nucleotides agree with TRBD1. The germline V gene encodes CDR1 KGHSH and CDR2 LQKENI. V was pared by 2 bases and J by 4 bases, with 6 bases of the junction left unmatched. The CDR3 consists of 15 residues. CDR3 protein: CASSPAGGAGETQYF. In DNA, the CDR3 is TGTGCCAGCTCACCAGCAGGGGGCGCGGGAGAGACCCAGTACTTC.

This clonotype was observed at least ten times. The CDR3 region is CASSFLDRGREAFF. CDR3 bases: TGTGCCAGCAGCTTTCTTGACAGGGGGCGAGAAGCTTTCTTT. This chain links TRBV7-6 with TRBJ1-1; TRBD1 matches at 10 bases. Unmatched junction bases numbered 6, after V lost 3 bases and J lost 8 bases. Germline V gene sequence: CDR1 SGHVS, CDR2 FNYEAQ. The CDR3 is 14 residues long. The variable domain in full, completed from reference TRBV7-6 and TRBJ1-1, reads GAGVSQSPRYKVTKRGQDVALRCDPISGHVSLYWYRQALGQGPEFLTYFNYEAQQDKSGLPNDRFSAERPEGSISTLTIQRTEQRDSAMYRCASSFLDRGREAFFGQGTRLTVV.

This clonotype has a handful of counts. A read error may be the cause here, since a much bigger clone is one base away. This sequence joins TRBV11-1 and TRBJ2-7, with D maybe TRBD2 (5 bases). The CDR3 has 13 residues. The V end was cut by 5 bases, the J end by 3 bases, with 11 bases between. Germline CDR1 SGHAT, CDR2 FQDESV (reference sequence). The CDR3 DNA reads TGTGCCAGCAGCCGGGAAAACAGCTACGAGCAGTACTTC. Its translation: CASSRENSYEQYF.

The sample holds many counts of this clonotype. J is TRBJ2-2 and V is TRBV5-5, with D tentatively TRBD1 (6 bases). This CDR3 comprises 16 residues. V was shortened by 4 bases and J by 7 bases, with 20 bases between the two germline ends. Germline V CDR1 and CDR2: SGHKS, YYEKEE (reference sequence). The CDR3 bases are TGTGCCAGCAGCGGGGCCGGGGCGAAACAGGGCGGGGAGCTGTTTTTT. The encoded protein is CASSGAGAKQGGELFF. The complete variable domain, with remaining parts taken from reference TRBV5-5 and TRBJ2-2, reads DAGVTQSPTHLIKTRGQQVTLRCSPISGHKSVSWYQQVLGQGPQFIFQYYEKEERGRGNFPDRFSARQFPNYSSELNVNALLLGDSALYLCASSGAGAKQGGELFFGEGSRLTVL.

This clonotype was seen repeatedly, ten times or more. The V gene is TRBV7-9, the J gene TRBJ1-3; D perhaps matches TRBD1 (6 bases). Deletions cut 7 bases from V and 5 bases from J, with 9 bases between. Germline V gene data show CDR1 as SEHNR and CDR2 as FQNEAQ (reference sequence). The CDR3 contains 12 residues. CDR3 sequence reads: CASNRARNTIYF. DNA of the CDR3: TGTGCCAGCAACAGGGCCCGAAACACCATATATTTT. The full variable domain, completed using reference TRBV7-9 and TRBJ1-3, is DTGVSQNPRHKITKRGQNVTFRCDPISEHNRLYWYRQTLGQGPEFLTYFQNEAQLEKSRLLSDRFSAERPKGSFSTLEIQRTEQGDSAMYLCASNRARNTIYFGEGSWLTVV.

There are many counts of this clonotype. The chain employs TRBV5-1 and TRBJ2-4; 7 nucleotides line up with TRBD1. The junction had 4 bases not matched to a gene; V was cut back by 1 base and J by 3 bases. In germline, CDR1 is SGHRS, CDR2 YFSETQ. The CDR3 runs to 15 residues. Here the CDR3 reads CASSLSSGGKNIQYF. In nucleotides, the CDR3 is TGCGCCAGCAGCTTGTCGTCAGGGGGCAAAAACATTCAGTACTTC.

Ten or more counts support this clonotype. This chain links TRBV27 with TRBJ2-5, with 11 bases identical to TRBD2. The CDR3 spans 13 residues. CDR1 MNHEY and CDR2 SMNVEV come from the germline V gene (reference sequence). Trimming took 4 bases from V and 12 from J; bases not matched to a gene: 7. The CDR3 is CASSSSGGPLEYF. The CDR3 nucleotides read TGTGCCAGCAGTTCTAGCGGGGGGCCCCTCGAGTACTTC.

Many counts were recorded for this clonotype. This chain uses TRBV12-5 with TRBJ1-4; the match to TRBD1 covers 8 bases. The germline gives CDR1 LGHNT, CDR2 FRNRAP. V lost 0 bases, J lost 5 bases, and 5 bases stayed unmatched. CDR3 length: 16 residues. CDR3 coding DNA: TGTGCTAGTGGTTTGGTACTAGGACAGGGAAATGAAAAACTGTTTTTT. Translation gives CASGLVLGQGNEKLFF.

This clonotype occurred many times. The V call is TRBV15, the J call TRBJ2-3; tentative D call: TRBD2 (7 bases). V was clipped by 9 bases and J by 4 bases, with 20 bases between them. Germline V CDR1 and CDR2: LNHNV, YYDKDF (reference sequence). CDR3 length: 15 amino acids. CDR3: CATSLQGGAADTQYF. CDR3 in DNA: TGTGCCACATCCTTACAAGGGGGGGCCGCAGATACGCAGTATTTT.

The chain combines TRBV6-6 with TRBJ2-7, with a possible D match to TRBD2 (5 bases). The V and J ends lost 7 bases and 0 bases respectively, with 10 bases between them. CDR3 length: 13 amino acids. Germline-derived CDR1 and CDR2 are MNHNY and SVGAGI (reference sequence). The DNA for the CDR3 is TGTGCCAGCAAGACGGGGTCCTCCTACGAGCAGTACTTC. Its translation: CASKTGSSYEQYF.

V is TRBV5-1 and J is TRBJ2-3, with 8 bases lining up with TRBD2. Trimming at V came to 4 bases and at J to 0 bases, leaving 7 bases not matched to a gene. CDR1 and CDR2 (germline): SGHRS, YFSETQ. The CDR3 is 16 residues long. For the CDR3, the DNA is TGCGCCAGCAGCCCAAACAGCGGGGGTAGCACAGATACGCAGTATTTT. This codes for CASSPNSGGSTDTQYF.

Many counts were recorded for this clonotype. This rearrangement joins TRBV6-5 to TRBJ1-2, with D uncertain. Deletions cut 5 bases from V and 2 bases from J, with 6 bases between. The CDR3 loop spans 12 amino acids. Germline V gene sequence: CDR1 MNHEY, CDR2 SVGAGI. The CDR3: CASSGSNYGYTF. CDR3 DNA sequence: TGTGCCAGCAGTGGCAGCAACTATGGCTACACCTTC.

This rearrangement joins TRBV5-1 to TRBJ2-2; 7 nucleotides agree with TRBD1. CDR1 is SGHRS and CDR2 is YFSETQ in the germline V gene. The CDR3 spans 15 residues. Trimming at V came to 4 bases and at J to 6 bases, leaving 9 bases not matched to a gene. The chain's CDR3 is CASSRTGIGAGELFF. DNA of the CDR3: TGCGCCAGCAGCCGGACAGGTATCGGCGCCGGGGAGCTGTTTTTT.

This clonotype was recorded at least ten times. V and J are TRBV12-3 or TRBV12-4 and TRBJ1-6; no reliable D call. This CDR3 comprises 12 residues. Trimming cost V 5 bases and J 10 bases, with 9 bases left between them. The CDR3 sequence is CASSPPGSPLHF. The CDR3 DNA sequence: TGTGCCAGCAGTCCGCCGGGCTCACCCCTCCACTTT.

This clonotype was detected many times. V usage is TRBV5-1 and J usage is TRBJ2-5; a weak D match, TRBD2 (5 bases). CDR1 and CDR2 from the germline V gene are SGHRS and YFSETQ. The CDR3 is made up of 17 amino acids. V lost 4 bases, J lost 2 bases, and 21 bases lay in between. In DNA form, the CDR3 reads TGCGCCAGCAGCCAGCTACCCTCCTGGAGGAGGCAAGAGACCCAGTACTTC. Protein sequence: CASSQLPSWRRQETQYF.

This clonotype has just a few counts. V and J are TRBV6-6 and TRBJ2-5, with 10 bases identical to TRBD2. V lost 6 bases and J lost 5; bases outside the gene matches: 12. Per germline, CDR1 MNHNY and CDR2 SVGAGI (reference sequence). CDR3 length equals 16 residues. CDR3 nucleotide sequence: TGTGCCAGCAGCCGAACGAGCGGGGGGGCATTTGAGACCCAGTACTTC. Amino acids: CASSRTSGGAFETQYF.

Many counts were recorded for this clonotype. V gene TRBV10-2 combines with J gene TRBJ2-1; 9 nucleotides align to TRBD2. This CDR3 region has 17 residues. CDR1 is WSHSY, CDR2 SAAADI, per germline. After removal of 3 bases from V and 6 bases from J, the junction contained 12 bases not matched to a gene. The CDR3 loop reads CASSEWRGGGPSNEQFF. DNA for the CDR3: TGCGCCAGCAGTGAATGGCGCGGGGGGGGCCCCTCCAATGAGCAGTTCTTC.

At least ten counts were recorded for this clonotype. V and J are TRBV4-1 and TRBJ2-3, with D possibly being TRBD1 (5 bases). The V end lost 3 bases, the J end lost 3 bases, and 10 bases lay between the germline ends. This CDR3 region has 14 residues. Germline CDR1 reads MGHRA; CDR2 reads YSYEKL. CDR3: CASSQGRRTDTQYF. In DNA, the CDR3 is TGCGCCAGCAGCCAGGGGCGGCGTACAGATACGCAGTATTTT.

This clonotype came up many times. The chain has TRBV12-3 or TRBV12-4 and TRBJ1-2; 8 bases are shared with TRBD1. The V segment lost 5 bases and the J segment 14 bases; nucleotides outside the gene matches: 7. The CDR3 has 11 amino acids. The CDR3 DNA reads as TGTGCCAGCAGTCCACGACAGGGGTGGACCTTC. It specifies CASSPRQGWTF.

This clonotype was found a few times. The chain has TRBV10-2 and TRBJ1-5; 7 bases are a match to TRBD1. The CDR3 loop spans 13 amino acids. V was clipped by 6 bases and J by 6 bases; unmatched bases: 5. CDR1 and CDR2 (germline): WSHSY, SAAADI. CDR3 DNA: TGCGCCAGCAGCTTCGGACAGGCTCAGCCCCAGCATTTT. Translating gives CASSFGQAQPQHF.

This clonotype has a handful of counts. The V and J genes are TRBV5-6 and TRBJ2-1; 9 nucleotides agree with TRBD1. There are 15 residues in the CDR3. Per germline, CDR1 SGHDT and CDR2 YYEEEE. J lost 7 bases, V lost 2 bases, and 7 bases had no gene match. The CDR3 loop reads CASSLAGTGFNEQFF. Written as DNA, the CDR3 is TGTGCCAGCAGCTTAGCCGGGACAGGGTTTAATGAGCAGTTCTTC. Full variable domain (remainder filled in from reference TRBV5-6 and TRBJ2-1): DAGVTQSPTHLIKTRGQQVTLRCSPKSGHDTVSWYQQALGQGPQFIFQYYEEEERQRGNFPDRFSGHQFPNYSSELNVNALLLGDSALYLCASSLAGTGFNEQFFGPGTRLTVL.

This chain uses TRBV7-8 with TRBJ2-2, with D perhaps assigned TRBD1 or TRBD2 (5 bases each). Trimming shortened V by 0 bases and J by 2 bases, and 16 bases separated the two germline ends. CDR1 and CDR2 (germline): SGHVS, FQNEAQ. The CDR3 totals 18 residues. The chain's CDR3 is CASSLADVGTPNTGELFF. As DNA, the CDR3 is TGTGCCAGCAGCTTAGCTGATGTAGGGACGCCTAACACCGGGGAGCTGTTTTTT.

This clonotype has at least ten counts. The chain links TRBV7-9 to TRBJ2-5, with D tentatively TRBD2 (5 bases). This CDR3 region has 15 residues. Germline V gene lookup returns CDR1 SEHNR and CDR2 FQNEAQ (reference sequence). V was cut by 3 bases and J by 2 bases, with 13 bases left in between. The CDR3 region is CASSFNSPGQETQYF. The CDR3 DNA reads as TGTGCCAGCAGCTTCAATAGCCCGGGGCAAGAGACCCAGTACTTC.

This clonotype has a count of ten or more. The chain employs TRBV7-2 and TRBJ2-5; the match to TRBD1 covers 8 bases. The CDR3 runs 14 residues. V was clipped by 5 bases and J by 1 base; unmatched bases: 3. Germline V gives CDR1 SGHTA, CDR2 FQGNSA. The CDR3 bases are TGTGCCAGCAGCCACACAGGGGGCCAAGAGACCCAGTACTTC. Amino acid sequence: CASSHTGGQETQYF.

This clonotype was observed at least ten times. This rearrangement joins TRBV20-1 to TRBJ2-1, with D perhaps TRBD1 (5 bases). Trimming cost V 6 bases and J 1 base, with 10 bases left between them. The CDR3 has 13 amino acids. Looked up from germline, CDR1 is DFQATT and CDR2 is SNEGSKA (reference sequence). CDR3 DNA: TGCAGTGCCAGACGACAGTCCTACAATGAGCAGTTCTTC. Its protein is CSARRQSYNEQFF.